The next 17 T cell receptor beta chains were all read from a single sample in a study of T cell responses to AZD1222 COVID-19 vaccine. Sequenced by immunoSEQ multiplex PCR; TCRdb stores in-frame clones only, minus some. The table shows 100,000 to 150,000 clones, with about nine tenths occurring only once. The specimen was peripheral blood, collected on day 0 of AZD1222 vaccination. These receptors all stem from an adult in good health.

The gene calls are TRBV5-1 and TRBJ1-1; no clear D. V lost 0 bases and J lost 7, with 10 bases in between. Germline lookup yields CDR1 SGHRS and CDR2 YFSETQ. CDR3 length: 13 residues. The CDR3 coding sequence is TGCGCCAGCAGCTTGGGGGCGGAAAATGAAGCTTTCTTT. It codes for CASSLGAENEAFF.

The rearrangement uses TRBV5-1 and TRBJ1-1; D gene ambiguous. CDR1 and CDR2 (germline): SGHRS, YFSETQ. The germline V and J ends were trimmed by 6 bases and 2 bases, with 11 bases remaining between them. This CDR3 region has 13 residues. The CDR3 nucleotides are TGCGCCAGCAACACAGAGGGAAACACTGAAGCTTTCTTT. As protein: CASNTEGNTEAFF.

The chain is built from TRBV27 and TRBJ2-7, with TRBD2 matching 10 bases. From germline, CDR1 is MNHEY and CDR2 SMNVEV (reference sequence). The CDR3 consists of 15 residues. Trimming took 5 bases from V and 2 from J; bases not matched to a gene: 6. This chain's CDR3 is CASSLAGAEAYEQYF. Written as DNA, the CDR3 is TGTGCCAGCAGTCTAGCGGGGGCGGAAGCCTACGAGCAGTACTTC.

This clone came up once. The chain recombines TRBV4-1 with TRBJ1-6; D is ambiguous. In germline, CDR1 is MGHRA, CDR2 YSYEKL. This CDR3 has 14 amino acids. V was cut by 1 base and J by 3 bases, with 4 bases left in between. The CDR3 DNA reads as TGCGCCAGCAGCCAAGTGGGCTATAATTCACCCCTCCACTTT. Translation gives CASSQVGYNSPLHF.

This rearrangement joins TRBV5-6 to TRBJ2-7; the D gene is possibly TRBD2 (6 bases). The CDR3 spans 14 residues. The V end lost 0 bases, the J end lost 3 bases, and 10 bases lay between the germline ends. CDR1 is SGHDT, CDR2 YYEEEE, per germline. The CDR3 is CASSLVPGDYEQYF. For the CDR3, the DNA is TGTGCCAGCAGCTTGGTGCCGGGGGACTACGAGCAGTACTTC.

The chain combines TRBV7-8 with TRBJ1-1, with unresolved D. The CDR3 has 14 residues. Trimming took 5 bases from V and 6 from J, leaving 16 bases between them. Germline-derived CDR1 and CDR2 are SGHVS and FQNEAQ. The CDR3 DNA reads TGTGCCAGCAGCCGAGGGATGTGGGGTTCTGAAGCTTTCTTT. Amino acids: CASSRGMWGSEAFF.

The chain combines TRBV10-3 with TRBJ1-1, with D hard to call. The CDR3 is 12 amino acids. Looked up from germline, CDR1 is ENHRY and CDR2 is SYGVKD. Trimming shortened V by 4 bases and J by 4 bases, and 7 bases separated the two germline ends. CDR3 amino acids: CAISVSGTEAFF. CDR3 in DNA: TGTGCCATCAGTGTTTCGGGCACTGAAGCTTTCTTT.

In this sample, this clone turned up once. This chain uses TRBV7-3 with TRBJ2-3; D is perhaps TRBD1 (6 bases). Per germline, CDR1 SGHTA and CDR2 FQGTGA. V was shortened by 1 base and J by 3 bases, with 11 bases between the two germline ends. The CDR3 is 15 amino acids. CDR3 loop: CASSLRGLGTDTQYF. The CDR3 nucleotides read TGTGCCAGCAGCTTAAGGGGGCTAGGTACAGATACGCAGTATTTT.

The chain carries TRBV3-1 (or the pseudogene TRBV3-2) and TRBJ1-5, with unresolved D. V was shortened by 1 base and J by 1 base, with 8 bases between the two germline ends. Germline loops: CDR1 LGHDT, CDR2 YNNKEL (reference sequence). This CDR3 comprises 15 residues. The DNA for the CDR3 is TGTGCCAGCAGCCAAGGTGACACCAGCAATCAGCCCCAGCATTTT. As protein: CASSQGDTSNQPQHF.

This clone was observed a single time. The V gene is TRBV30, the J gene TRBJ1-1, with D perhaps TRBD1 (6 bases). Per germline, CDR1 GTSNPN and CDR2 SVGIG (reference sequence). V dropped 2 bases and J dropped 8 bases, with 27 bases sitting between them. The CDR3 covers 17 residues. CDR3 residues: CAWSYSGTTLFVWEAFF. The CDR3 DNA sequence: TGTGCCTGGAGTTACTCCGGGACAACACTTTTTGTTTGGGAAGCTTTCTTT. Using reference TRBV30 and TRBJ1-1 for the parts outside the CDR3, the full variable domain is SQTIHQWPATLVQPVGSPLSLECTVEGTSNPNLYWYRQAAGRGLQLLFYSVGIGQISSEVPQNLSASRPQDRQFILSSKKLLLSDSGFYLCAWSYSGTTLFVWEAFFGQGTRLTVV.

V gene TRBV24-1 combines with J gene TRBJ1-1; perhaps TRBD1 as D (5 bases). The CDR3 extends over 13 amino acids. V lost 9 bases to trimming and J lost 2 bases, with 12 bases between them. Germline-derived CDR1 and CDR2 are KGHDR and SFDVKD. The CDR3, as DNA: TGTGCCACCCGGGACTCCACTAACACTGAAGCTTTCTTT. Translated, it gives CATRDSTNTEAFF.

The V and J genes are TRBV11-2 and TRBJ1-1, with D unclear. The CDR3 extends over 15 amino acids. The germline V and J ends were trimmed by 1 base and 6 bases, with 15 bases remaining between them. Germline V gene sequence: CDR1 SGHAT, CDR2 FQNNGV. CDR3 DNA sequence: TGTGCCAGCAGCTTAGGTCTGGGAAGTTTGGCTGAAGCTTTCTTT. The encoded protein is CASSLGLGSLAEAFF.

The chain joins TRBV9 to TRBJ1-1; D remains unclear. CDR3 length: 13 amino acids. CDR1 SGDLS and CDR2 YYNGEE come from the germline V gene. V was trimmed by 0 bases and J by 1 base, leaving 4 bases between them. The CDR3 sequence is CASSVVKNTEAFF. In nucleotides, the CDR3 is TGTGCCAGCAGCGTAGTTAAGAACACTGAAGCTTTCTTT.

The J gene is TRBJ2-1, the V gene TRBV30; the D gene is possibly TRBD1 (5 bases). The V and J ends lost 3 bases and 13 bases respectively, with 10 bases between them. Per germline, CDR1 GTSNPN and CDR2 SVGIG (reference sequence). The CDR3 consists of 10 residues. This CDR3 reads CAWSRRTQFF. Here the CDR3 DNA reads TGTGCCTGGAGCCGTAGGACACAGTTCTTC. Complete variable domain (other parts from reference TRBV30 and TRBJ2-1): SQTIHQWPATLVQPVGSPLSLECTVEGTSNPNLYWYRQAAGRGLQLLFYSVGIGQISSEVPQNLSASRPQDRQFILSSKKLLLSDSGFYLCAWSRRTQFFGPGTRLTVL.

This chain uses TRBV7-9 with TRBJ2-5; D might be TRBD1 or TRBD2, each matching 5 bases. Trimming shortened V by 6 bases and J by 5 bases, and 13 bases separated the two germline ends. Per the germline V gene, CDR1 is SEHNR and CDR2 is FQNEAQ (reference sequence). The CDR3 contains 13 residues. CDR3 residues: CASREVGEETQYF. CDR3 nucleotide sequence: TGTGCCAGCAGAGAAGTGGGGGAGGAGACCCAGTACTTC.

The chain combines TRBV6-1 with TRBJ2-1; 7 nucleotides align to TRBD2. The J segment lost 15 bases and the V segment lost 1 base, leaving 12 bases of the junction unmatched. This CDR3 has 14 amino acids. Germline CDR1 is MNHNS and CDR2 is SASEGT. CDR3 sequence reads: CASSEEGRAVSWFF. Here the CDR3 DNA reads TGTGCCAGCAGTGAAGAGGGGAGGGCAGTGTCGTGGTTCTTC.

This clone appeared a single time. The CDR3 region is CASSFLTQNTGELFF. The CDR3 DNA reads TGCGCCAGCAGCTTTCTTACTCAAAACACCGGGGAGCTGTTTTTT. This chain links TRBV5-1 with TRBJ2-2; D gene unclear. The germline V and J ends were trimmed by 2 bases and 2 bases, with 10 bases remaining between them. There are 15 residues in the CDR3. The germline V gene encodes CDR1 SGHRS and CDR2 YFSETQ.